The table lists the clone carrying this T cell receptor beta chain with many counts. The antigen remains unidentified. Trimming pared 2 bases from V and 4 bases from J, leaving 5 bases between. There are 12 residues in the CDR3. CDR1 and CDR2 (germline): MDHEN, SYDVKM. Construction of the TCR beta libraries employed iRepertoire HTBI primers in conjunction with Arm-PCR of CDR3 regions. TCRdb independently ran MiXCR on the multiplex PCR reads; one entry per CDR3 protein. The sample shows some 420,000 distinct CDR3 sequences, 22% of them seen only once. These data come from a study of regulatory T cells in long-lasting Graves disease. Study-wide findings and caveats: Persistent disease preferred TRBV28, TRBJ1-2 and TRBJ2-5; new disease, TRBV20-1 and TRBJ2-1.

This sample's time point: persistent/refractory GD, antithyroid drugs over 5 years with positive TRAb. PBMCs were the source of the RNA used for TCR sequencing. EDTA tubes received approximately 9 milliliters of collected peripheral blood. The receptor's source is a female donor with Graves disease. The sequencing here drew on peripheral blood mononuclear cells (PBMCs), taken when the disease was refractory, from a patient treated with antithyroid drugs. The V call is TRBV28, the J call TRBJ1-2, with D tentatively TRBD1 (5 bases). The CDR3 bases are TGTGCCAGCAGTTTACAGGGCTATGGCTACACCTTC. This codes for CASSLQGYGYTF.